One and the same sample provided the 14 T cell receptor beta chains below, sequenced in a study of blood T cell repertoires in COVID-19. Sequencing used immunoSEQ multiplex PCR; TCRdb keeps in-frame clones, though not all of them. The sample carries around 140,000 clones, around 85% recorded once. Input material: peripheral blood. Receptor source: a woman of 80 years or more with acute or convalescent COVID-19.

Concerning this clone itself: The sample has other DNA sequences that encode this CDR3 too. CDR3 DNA: TGCGCCAGCAGCCCTGGACAGGGAAATTCACCCCTCCACTTT. The encoded protein is CASSPGQGNSPLHF. The chain carries TRBV5-1 and TRBJ1-6; 8 bases align to TRBD1. J was trimmed by 7 bases and V by 4 bases; bases with no gene match: 4. Germline V gene lookup returns CDR1 SGHRS and CDR2 YFSETQ. This CDR3 comprises 14 residues.

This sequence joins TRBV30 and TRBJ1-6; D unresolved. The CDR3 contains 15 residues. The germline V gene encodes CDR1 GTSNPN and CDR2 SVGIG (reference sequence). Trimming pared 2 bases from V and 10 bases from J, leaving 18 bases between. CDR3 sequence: CAWSPLGVYGSPLHF. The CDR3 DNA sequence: TGTGCCTGGAGTCCACTCGGGGTTTATGGATCACCCCTCCACTTT.

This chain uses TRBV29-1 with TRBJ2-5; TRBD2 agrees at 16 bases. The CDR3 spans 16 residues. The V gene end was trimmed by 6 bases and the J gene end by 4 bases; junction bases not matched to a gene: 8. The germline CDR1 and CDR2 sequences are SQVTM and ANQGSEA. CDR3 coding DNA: TGCAGCGTCTCCGGGACTAGCGGGAGGGGGGGAGAGACCCAGTACTTC. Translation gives CSVSGTSGRGGETQYF.

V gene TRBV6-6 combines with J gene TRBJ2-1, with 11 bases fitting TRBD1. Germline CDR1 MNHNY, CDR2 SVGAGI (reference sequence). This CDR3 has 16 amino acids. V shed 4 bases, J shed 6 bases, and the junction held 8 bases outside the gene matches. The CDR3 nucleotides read TGTGCCAGCAGTTCCACCGGGACAGGGGGAGGCAATGAGCAGTTCTTC. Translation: CASSSTGTGGGNEQFF.

In DNA, the CDR3 is TGTGCCAGCAGTTACAGACAGGGTCTGAGCACTGAAGCTTTCTTT. Amino acid sequence: CASSYRQGLSTEAFF. The chain employs TRBV6-5 and TRBJ1-1; 7 nucleotides line up with TRBD1. The CDR3 runs 15 residues. Looked up from germline, CDR1 is MNHEY and CDR2 is SVGAGI. V shed 2 bases and J 4 bases; nucleotides not matched to a gene: 7.

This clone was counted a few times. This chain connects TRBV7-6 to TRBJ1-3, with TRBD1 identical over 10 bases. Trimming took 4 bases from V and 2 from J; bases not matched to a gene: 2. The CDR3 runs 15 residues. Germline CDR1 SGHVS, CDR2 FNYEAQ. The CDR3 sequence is CASSSGTGAGNTIYF. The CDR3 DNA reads TGTGCCAGCAGCTCTGGGACAGGGGCTGGAAACACCATATATTTT.

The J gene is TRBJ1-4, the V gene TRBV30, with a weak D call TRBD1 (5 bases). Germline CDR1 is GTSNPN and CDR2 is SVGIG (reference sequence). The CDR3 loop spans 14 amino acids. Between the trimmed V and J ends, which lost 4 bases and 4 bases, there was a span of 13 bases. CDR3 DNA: TGTGCCTGGACGGGGGACCGTGGTAATGAAAAACTGTTTTTT. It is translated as CAWTGDRGNEKLFF.

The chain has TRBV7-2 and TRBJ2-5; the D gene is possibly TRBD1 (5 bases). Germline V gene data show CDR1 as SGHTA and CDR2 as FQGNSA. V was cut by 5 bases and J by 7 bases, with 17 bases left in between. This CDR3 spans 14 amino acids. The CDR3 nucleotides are TGTGCCAGCAGCGCGAGAATGGGGCCGGGGACCCAGTACTTC. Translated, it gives CASSARMGPGTQYF.

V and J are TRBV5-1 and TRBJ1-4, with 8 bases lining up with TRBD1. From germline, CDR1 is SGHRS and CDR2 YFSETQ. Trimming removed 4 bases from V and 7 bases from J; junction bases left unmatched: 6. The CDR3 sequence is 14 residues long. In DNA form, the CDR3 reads TGCGCCAGCAGCCGCAGGGGGCCTACTGAAAAACTGTTTTTT. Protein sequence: CASSRRGPTEKLFF.

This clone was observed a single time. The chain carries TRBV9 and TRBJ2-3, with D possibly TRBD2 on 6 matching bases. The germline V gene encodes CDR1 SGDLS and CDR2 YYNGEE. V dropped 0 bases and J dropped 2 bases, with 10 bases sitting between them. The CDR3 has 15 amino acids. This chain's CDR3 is CASSVVGGFTDTQYF. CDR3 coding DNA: TGTGCCAGCAGCGTAGTGGGGGGTTTCACAGATACGCAGTATTTT. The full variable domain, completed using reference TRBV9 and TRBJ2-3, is DSGVTQTPKHLITATGQRVTLRCSPRSGDLSVYWYQQSLDQGLQFLIQYYNGEERAKGNILERFSAQQFPDLHSELNLSSLELGDSALYFCASSVVGGFTDTQYFGPGTRLTVL.

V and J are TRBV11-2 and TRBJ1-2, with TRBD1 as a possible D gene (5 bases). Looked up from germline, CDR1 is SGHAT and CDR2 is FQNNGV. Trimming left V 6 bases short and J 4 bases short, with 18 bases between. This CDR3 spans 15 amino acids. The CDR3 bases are TGTGCCAGCAGACGGGCCGGGGGAGAGGGCTATGGCTACACCTTC. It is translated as CASRRAGGEGYGYTF. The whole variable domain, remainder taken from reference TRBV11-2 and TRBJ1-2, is EAGVAQSPRYKIIEKRQSVAFWCNPISGHATLYWYQQILGQGPKLLIQFQNNGVVDDSQLPKDRFSAERLKGVDSTLKIQPAKLEDSAVYLCASRRAGGEGYGYTFGSGTRLTVV.

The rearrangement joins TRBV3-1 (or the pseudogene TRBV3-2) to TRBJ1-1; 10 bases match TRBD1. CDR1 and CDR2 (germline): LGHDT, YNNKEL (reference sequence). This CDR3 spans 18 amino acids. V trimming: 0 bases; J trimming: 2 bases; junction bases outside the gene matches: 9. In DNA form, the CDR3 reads TGTGCCAGCAGCCAAGAGCCTTCGGACAGGGGGAATAACACTGAAGCTTTCTTT. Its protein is CASSQEPSDRGNNTEAFF.

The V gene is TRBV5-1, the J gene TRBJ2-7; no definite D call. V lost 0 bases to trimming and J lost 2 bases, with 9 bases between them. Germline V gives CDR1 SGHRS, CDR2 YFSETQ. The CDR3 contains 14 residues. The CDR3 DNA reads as TGCGCCAGCAGCTTGGCCTCGAGCCCCTACGAGCAGTACTTC. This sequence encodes CASSLASSPYEQYF. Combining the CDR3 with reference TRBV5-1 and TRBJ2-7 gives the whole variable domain KAGVTQTPRYLIKTRGQQVTLSCSPISGHRSVSWYQQTPGQGLQFLFEYFSETQRNKGNFPGRFSGRQFSNSRSEMNVSTLELGDSALYLCASSLASSPYEQYFGPGTRLTVT.

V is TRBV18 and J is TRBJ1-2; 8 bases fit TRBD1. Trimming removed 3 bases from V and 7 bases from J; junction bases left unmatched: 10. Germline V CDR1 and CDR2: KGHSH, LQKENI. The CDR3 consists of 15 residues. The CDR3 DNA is TGTGCCAGCTCACCTTCCGGACAGGGAGTTATTGGCTACACCTTC. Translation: CASSPSGQGVIGYTF.